Below are 20 T cell receptor beta chains sequenced from a single sample in a study of CD8 T cells in ankylosing spondylitis (dated by TCRdb to about 2017). Their antigens are not known. The library was prepared using 5' RACE. Instrument used: Illumina HiSeq 2500. Using fastp at Q25 and MiXCR, TCRdb reprocessed the public reads and kept productive beta chains. When rows share a CDR3 protein, they turn into one entry using the most common DNA and genes. The sample profile shows 650,000 to 800,000 distinct CDR3 sequences; 15% to 20% of them were found once. The ten largest clones represent roughly a fifth of the sample. Findings and caveats that apply to the study as a whole: A TCR beta motif made up of several highly homologous amino acid variants appeared to be characteristic of blood from ankylosing spondylitis patients.

The sequenced sample was blood, either unsorted or a sorted T cell fraction (not recorded which). The receptor source for this set is a male donor with ankylosing spondylitis.

This chain joins TRBV18 and TRBJ1-2; D might be TRBD1 (6 bases). V shed 2 bases and J shed 4 bases, with 8 bases lying between them. Germline CDR1 is KGHSH and CDR2 is LQKENI. The CDR3 totals 13 residues. The chain's CDR3 is CASSPEGGYGYTF. CDR3 in DNA: TGTGCCAGCTCACCAGAGGGGGGCTATGGCTACACCTTC.

V usage is TRBV4-1 and J usage is TRBJ2-1; no reliable D call. The CDR3 spans 14 residues. The V end was cut by 0 bases, the J end by 4 bases, with 7 bases between. Germline V gene data show CDR1 as MGHRA and CDR2 as YSYEKL. The CDR3 loop reads CASSQDAGYNEQFF. The CDR3 DNA reads as TGCGCCAGCAGCCAAGACGCTGGGTACAATGAGCAGTTCTTC.

In this sample, this clonotype turned up a few times. CDR3 amino acids: CSVTTWGQGAEETQYF. DNA for the CDR3: TGCAGCGTCACGACATGGGGGCAGGGGGCAGAAGAGACCCAGTACTTC. The V call is TRBV29-1, the J call TRBJ2-5; 8 positions match TRBD1. Germline lookup yields CDR1 SQVTM and CDR2 ANQGSEA. V gave up 6 bases and J gave up 3 bases; unmatched junction bases: 15. The CDR3 consists of 16 residues. The whole variable domain, filled in from reference TRBV29-1 and TRBJ2-5, reads SAVISQKPSRDICQRGTSLTIQCQVDSQVTMMFWYRQQPGQSLTLIATANQGSEATYESGFVIDKFPISRPNLTFSTLTVSNMSPEDSSIYLCSVTTWGQGAEETQYFGPGTRLLVL.

The chain carries TRBV5-1 and TRBJ2-3, with 11 bases lining up with TRBD2. There are 16 residues in the CDR3. Germline CDR1 reads SGHRS; CDR2 reads YFSETQ. V lost 3 bases to trimming and J lost 8 bases; unmatched junction nucleotides: 11. CDR3 region: CASSSTSGVSEGTQYF. In DNA, the CDR3 is TGCGCCAGCAGCTCGACTAGCGGGGTCTCGGAGGGTACGCAGTATTTT. Looking up the rest from reference TRBV5-1 and TRBJ2-3 gives the full variable domain: KAGVTQTPRYLIKTRGQQVTLSCSPISGHRSVSWYQQTPGQGLQFLFEYFSETQRNKGNFPGRFSGRQFSNSRSEMNVSTLELGDSALYLCASSSTSGVSEGTQYFGPGTRLTVL.

The V and J genes are TRBV13 and TRBJ2-7; 10 positions agree with TRBD2. With 2 bases clipped from V and 5 bases from J, the junction kept 6 bases outside the gene matches. Germline CDR1 PRHDT, CDR2 FYEKMQ (reference sequence). CDR3 length equals 15 residues. The CDR3 reads CASSLMTSGQDEQYF. CDR3 sequence (DNA): TGTGCCAGCAGCTTAATGACTAGCGGGCAGGACGAGCAGTACTTC. The full variable domain, completed using reference TRBV13 and TRBJ2-7, is AAGVIQSPRHLIKEKRETATLKCYPIPRHDTVYWYQQGPGQDPQFLISFYEKMQSDKGSIPDRFSAQQFSDYHSELNMSSLELGDSALYFCASSLMTSGQDEQYFGPGTRLTVT.

This clonotype was counted many times. V gene TRBV15 combines with J gene TRBJ2-4, with a tentative D call TRBD1 (5 bases). CDR1 and CDR2 (germline): LNHNV, YYDKDF (reference sequence). Trimming pared 0 bases from V and 8 bases from J, leaving 17 bases between. The CDR3 consists of 16 residues. DNA for the CDR3: TGTGCCACCAGCAGAGATAAGGGGCAGGGTGGACACATTCAGTACTTC. It yields the protein CATSRDKGQGGHIQYF. The full variable domain, completed using reference TRBV15 and TRBJ2-4, is DAMVIQNPRYQVTQFGKPVTLSCSQTLNHNVMYWYQQKSSQAPKLLFHYYDKDFNNEADTPDNFQSRRPNTSFCFLDIRSPGLGDTAMYLCATSRDKGQGGHIQYFGAGTRLSVL.

This clonotype was observed many times. CDR3 loop: CASSFRISGTGTYEQYF. CDR3 coding DNA: TGTGCCAGCAGCTTTCGTATCTCCGGGACAGGGACCTACGAGCAGTACTTC. V and J are TRBV5-5 and TRBJ2-7; TRBD1 agrees at 9 bases. The germline CDR1 and CDR2 sequences are SGHKS and YYEKEE (reference sequence). J gave up 2 bases and V 2 bases, and 11 bases lay outside the gene matches. This CDR3 comprises 17 residues.

This chain connects TRBV28 to TRBJ2-3; no definite D call. Trimming removed 6 bases at V and 0 bases at J, with 13 bases between. The CDR3 spans 15 residues. The V gene's germline CDR1 is MDHEN and CDR2 SYDVKM. The CDR3 sequence is CASSGLQPSTDTQYF. The CDR3 bases are TGTGCCAGCAGCGGGCTCCAGCCGAGCACAGATACGCAGTATTTT.

This clonotype was observed a handful of times. This rearrangement joins TRBV2 to TRBJ2-3, with D hard to call. Looked up from germline, CDR1 is SNHLY and CDR2 is FYNNEI. Trimming took 6 bases from V and 8 from J, leaving 9 bases between them. This CDR3 is built from 11 residues. The CDR3 DNA follows: TGTGCCAGCAGCGACGCGACTACGCAGTATTTT. This translates into CASSDATTQYF.

This clonotype has only a few counts. CDR3 region: CATSGSTEETQYF. CDR3 sequence (DNA): TGTGCCACCAGCGGGAGTACTGAAGAGACCCAGTACTTC. The chain combines TRBV15 with TRBJ2-5; TRBD2 is a possible D gene (5 bases). CDR1 and CDR2 (germline): LNHNV, YYDKDF (reference sequence). Trimming removed 5 bases from V and 3 bases from J, with 10 bases in between. The CDR3 runs to 13 residues.

The rearrangement uses TRBV9 and TRBJ2-1; no definite D call. Germline V CDR1 and CDR2: SGDLS, YYNGEE. This CDR3 is 15 amino acids long. The germline V and J ends were trimmed by 4 bases and 0 bases, with 11 bases remaining between them. CDR3 nucleotides: TGTGCCAGCAGCCCCCGTGGGCCCTCCTACAATGAGCAGTTCTTC. Its translation is CASSPRGPSYNEQFF.

The chain employs TRBV4-1 and TRBJ1-1; 8 bases are shared with TRBD1. The J segment lost 5 bases and the V segment lost 3 bases, leaving 14 bases of the junction unmatched. The germline gives CDR1 MGHRA, CDR2 YSYEKL. This CDR3 contains 17 residues. DNA of the CDR3: TGCGCCAGCAGCCATATGGGACAGGCTCTCCCATGGACTGAAGCTTTCTTT. This translates into CASSHMGQALPWTEAFF.

The table lists this clonotype with a few counts. This is likely a read error, given that the CDR3 carries no conserved phenylalanine or tryptophan at its end. The limits of the CDR3 on the DNA are not certain, so only TCRdb's listed CDR3 is given. CDR3 loop: CSAGPGLAGFRLG. The chain uses TRBV20-1 and TRBJ2-7; no DNA check was done on the table's D call, TRBD2. Germline V CDR1 and CDR2: DFQATT, SNEGSKA (reference sequence). The CDR3 length is 13 residues, termini included.

The chain links TRBV7-9 to TRBJ2-7; maybe TRBD1 (5 bases). Germline lookup yields CDR1 SEHNR and CDR2 FQNEAQ (reference sequence). The CDR3 contains 14 residues. V was cut by 6 bases and J by 3 bases, with 15 bases left in between. The CDR3 DNA reads as TGTGCCAGCAGTACCTCGGACACGCTCTACGAGCAGTACTTC. It translates to CASSTSDTLYEQYF.

The chain carries TRBV20-1 and TRBJ2-2; D call uncertain. CDR3 length: 13 amino acids. V gave up 2 bases and J gave up 0 bases, with 4 bases separating them. Germline V gives CDR1 DFQATT, CDR2 SNEGSKA (reference sequence). CDR3 sequence: CSARMSNTGELFF. CDR3 DNA: TGCAGTGCTAGAATGTCGAACACCGGGGAGCTGTTTTTT.

This clonotype has just a few counts. This sequence joins TRBV29-1 and TRBJ2-5; 11 bases agree with TRBD2. The CDR3 length is 14 residues. In germline, CDR1 is SQVTM, CDR2 ANQGSEA. Germline trimming cut 7 bases from V and 4 bases from J; bases unmatched to any gene: 8. The CDR3 DNA is TGCAGCGCCGCGGGACTAGCGGACGGAGAGACCCAGTACTTC. Translated, it gives CSAAGLADGETQYF.

A few counts support this clonotype. The chain has TRBV29-1 and TRBJ2-1; TRBD2 might be the D (5 bases). The germline V and J ends were trimmed by 6 bases and 3 bases, with 18 bases remaining between them. The length of the CDR3 is 15 residues. Per germline, CDR1 SQVTM and CDR2 ANQGSEA. The CDR3 spells CSVVSTGKLYNEQFF. As DNA, the CDR3 is TGCAGCGTCGTTTCCACCGGGAAACTCTACAATGAGCAGTTCTTC.

This clonotype was counted between two and nine times. This chain links TRBV5-1 with TRBJ2-4, with unresolved D. Trimming stripped 0 bases from V and 1 base from J, with 8 bases between. The CDR3 totals 15 residues. Germline loops: CDR1 SGHRS, CDR2 YFSETQ. This CDR3 reads CASSLASGAKNIQYF. DNA of the CDR3: TGCGCCAGCAGCTTGGCCTCTGGGGCCAAAAACATTCAGTACTTC.

The V gene is TRBV12-3 or TRBV12-4, the J gene TRBJ1-1; D remains unclear. Trimming shortened V by 2 bases and J by 1 base, and 8 bases separated the two germline ends. CDR3 length equals 14 residues. The CDR3 bases are TGTGCCAGCAGTTTATTCAAGGGGAACACTGAAGCTTTCTTT. This translates into CASSLFKGNTEAFF.

Only a few counts were recorded for this clonotype. The J gene is TRBJ2-5, the V gene TRBV5-1, with 13 bases fitting TRBD2. The V and J ends lost 4 bases and 5 bases, in that order; junction bases with no gene match: 8. The length of the CDR3 is 16 residues. Germline V gene sequence: CDR1 SGHRS, CDR2 YFSETQ. The chain's CDR3 is CASSHLTSGGYETQYF. The CDR3, as DNA: TGCGCCAGCAGCCACCTGACTAGCGGGGGGTATGAGACCCAGTACTTC.